The sequence of this TCR beta chain was determined in a study of OX40 agonist ivuxolimab in advanced cancers. Germline V CDR1 and CDR2: SNHLY, FYNNEI. This CDR3 is 15 amino acids long. The V and J ends lost 1 base and 2 bases respectively, with 12 bases between them. The table came from immunoSEQ multiplex PCR; TCRdb's copy has only in-frame clones and leaves some out. This table holds roughly 24,000 clones, just under 80% found once. The chain joins TRBV2 to TRBJ2-7, with D possibly TRBD2 on 7 matching bases. The receptor comes from an adult with an advanced solid tumor such as melanoma, head and neck, liver or kidney cancer. The material sequenced was CD4+ or CD8+ T cells sorted from blood, taken in a trial of the OX40 agonist ivuxolimab. The CDR3 sequence is CASSEGGGPTYEQYF. The CDR3 DNA reads TGTGCCAGCAGTGAAGGGGGGGGCCCCACCTACGAGCAGTACTTC. The full variable domain, in which reference TRBV2 and TRBJ2-7 provide the parts outside the CDR3, is EPEVTQTPSHQVTQMGQEVILRCVPISNHLYFYWYRQILGQKVEFLVSFYNNEISEKSEIFDDQFSVERPDGSNFTLKIRSTKLEDSAMYFCASSEGGGPTYEQYFGPGTRLTVT.